This entry lists 27 T cell receptor beta chains sequenced from one sample in a study of graft-versus-host responses after intestinal transplantation. Profiled with immunoSEQ multiplex PCR; TCRdb holds only in-frame clones, not every one. The sample consists of roughly 120,000 clones, approximately 90% of them appearing once. Antigens of these TCRs are unknown. The sample in question was unstimulated CD4+ T cells sorted from spleen or lymph node cells, obtained before intestinal transplant. These receptors came from a human donor who received an intestinal transplant.

This chain links TRBV19 with TRBJ2-3; no clear D gene. V was clipped by 5 bases and J by 0 bases, with 9 bases between them. Germline-derived CDR1 and CDR2 are LNHDA and SQIVND (reference sequence). The CDR3 is 14 residues long. The chain's CDR3 is CASSPSGSTDTQYF. The CDR3, as DNA: TGTGCCAGTAGTCCTAGTGGTAGCACAGATACGCAGTATTTT.

The chain employs TRBV10-3 and TRBJ2-5; no clear D. CDR1 and CDR2 from the germline V gene are ENHRY and SYGVKD. V was cut by 3 bases and J by 4 bases, with 6 bases left in between. The CDR3 consists of 12 residues. CDR3 bases: TGTGCCATCAGTGACCTTAGAGAGACCCAGTACTTC. Translated: CAISDLRETQYF.

The CDR3 DNA sequence: TGTGCCAGCAGCTTAGGACCAGGGTATCAGCCCCAGCATTTT. This sequence encodes CASSLGPGYQPQHF. This rearrangement joins TRBV7-2 to TRBJ1-5; possible D gene TRBD1, 5 bases. The CDR3 spans 14 residues. Trimming shortened V by 1 base and J by 5 bases, and 9 bases separated the two germline ends. CDR1 and CDR2 (germline): SGHTA, FQGNSA.

This chain uses TRBV5-1 with TRBJ2-2; no definite D call. Germline V gene lookup returns CDR1 SGHRS and CDR2 YFSETQ. The V and J ends lost 4 bases and 5 bases respectively, with 12 bases between them. CDR3 length equals 14 residues. CDR3 protein: CASSGPVYTGELFF. In DNA form, the CDR3 reads TGCGCCAGCAGCGGTCCGGTTTATACCGGGGAGCTGTTTTTT.

CDR3 sequence (DNA): TGTGCCAGCAGCTTAGTTGCGACAGATAGCAATCAGCCCCAGCATTTT. Translated, it gives CASSLVATDSNQPQHF. The chain combines TRBV7-2 with TRBJ1-5; D is possibly TRBD1 (5 bases). Trimming removed 1 base at V and 0 bases at J, with 10 bases between. This CDR3 is 16 amino acids long. Looked up from germline, CDR1 is SGHTA and CDR2 is FQGNSA.

The V and J genes are TRBV27 and TRBJ2-3; D uncertain. The CDR3 spans 17 residues. V was clipped by 5 bases and J by 0 bases, with 18 bases between them. The V gene's germline CDR1 is MNHEY and CDR2 SMNVEV (reference sequence). CDR3 in DNA: TGTGCCAGCAGTCCCTATAAGCGCGTGGGTAGCACAGATACGCAGTATTTT. It yields the protein CASSPYKRVGSTDTQYF.

The V and J genes are TRBV6-5 and TRBJ2-3; a possible D gene is TRBD2 (6 bases). In germline, CDR1 is MNHEY, CDR2 SVGAGI. The CDR3 has 16 amino acids. V dropped 0 bases and J dropped 0 bases, with 10 bases sitting between them. CDR3 DNA: TGTGCCAGCAGTTACTCGACGGGGGTTAGCACAGATACGCAGTATTTT. Residues: CASSYSTGVSTDTQYF.

V is TRBV6-1 and J is TRBJ2-1, with D possibly matching TRBD2 (5 bases). The CDR3 runs 14 residues. V dropped 7 bases and J dropped 4 bases, with 14 bases sitting between them. Germline V gene sequence: CDR1 MNHNS, CDR2 SASEGT. The CDR3 DNA reads as TGTGCCAGCAAAGTCTCGGACTCTTACAATGAGCAGTTCTTC. Its translation: CASKVSDSYNEQFF.

This sequence joins TRBV27 and TRBJ2-7, with 9 bases aligning to TRBD1. V was clipped by 3 bases and J by 0 bases; unmatched bases: 3. This CDR3 is 15 amino acids long. The germline V gene encodes CDR1 MNHEY and CDR2 SMNVEV (reference sequence). CDR3 nucleotide sequence: TGTGCCAGCAGTTTCGGGACAGGGAGCTCCTACGAGCAGTACTTC. Translated: CASSFGTGSSYEQYF.

The chain links TRBV5-1 to TRBJ2-1; the D gene is possibly TRBD2 (6 bases). There are 15 residues in the CDR3. Germline loops: CDR1 SGHRS, CDR2 YFSETQ. The V gene lost 2 bases and the J gene lost 0 bases, with 9 bases spanning the gap. CDR3 sequence: CASSFGGSSYNEQFF. CDR3 bases: TGCGCCAGCAGCTTCGGGGGTAGCTCCTACAATGAGCAGTTCTTC. The whole variable domain, filled in from reference TRBV5-1 and TRBJ2-1, reads KAGVTQTPRYLIKTRGQQVTLSCSPISGHRSVSWYQQTPGQGLQFLFEYFSETQRNKGNFPGRFSGRQFSNSRSEMNVSTLELGDSALYLCASSFGGSSYNEQFFGPGTRLTVL.

The DNA for the CDR3 is TGTGCCAGCAGCCCAGGCGGGGCGCCTAGCAATCAGCCCCAGCATTTT. This sequence encodes CASSPGGAPSNQPQHF. The chain carries TRBV7-2 and TRBJ1-5; D might be TRBD1 (5 bases). Trimming took off 5 bases at V and 0 bases at J, with 14 bases between the two ends. The CDR3 has 16 amino acids. CDR1 SGHTA and CDR2 FQGNSA come from the germline V gene.

The chain has TRBV6-5 and TRBJ2-7; tentative D call: TRBD2 (5 bases). Germline CDR1 MNHEY, CDR2 SVGAGI. V gave up 0 bases and J gave up 0 bases, with 9 bases separating them. This CDR3 region has 15 residues. The CDR3 nucleotides are TGTGCCAGCAGTTACTCATACGGGGACTCCTACGAGCAGTACTTC. It specifies CASSYSYGDSYEQYF.

The CDR3: CASSTQLPTGGNTEAFF. The CDR3 coding sequence is TGTGCCAGCAGCACCCAATTGCCGACAGGGGGCAACACTGAAGCTTTCTTT. V usage is TRBV21-1 and J usage is TRBJ1-1; the DNA was not compared with TRBD1, the D call given in the table. TRBV21-1 is a pseudogene segment. CDR3 size: 17 residues.

V usage is TRBV6-6 and J usage is TRBJ1-1, with D unresolved. CDR3 length equals 13 residues. V lost 7 bases and J 6 bases, leaving 15 bases between the germline ends. Germline loops: CDR1 MNHNY, CDR2 SVGAGI (reference sequence). The CDR3 here is CASKRVSSSEAFF. In DNA form, the CDR3 reads TGTGCCAGCAAGCGGGTTTCGAGTTCTGAAGCTTTCTTT.

The count of this clone is one. The chain is built from TRBV14 and TRBJ1-4; 9 nucleotides line up with TRBD1. Germline V gene lookup returns CDR1 SGHDN and CDR2 FVKESK. The CDR3 extends over 16 amino acids. Unmatched junction bases numbered 11, after V lost 1 base and J lost 11 bases. CDR3: CASSQVPGTGLGKLFF. DNA of the CDR3: TGTGCCAGCAGCCAAGTTCCCGGGACAGGGTTGGGGAAACTGTTTTTT.

The gene calls are TRBV6-5 and TRBJ1-2; no definite D call. Trimming removed 6 bases at V and 8 bases at J, with 19 bases between. Germline values: CDR1 MNHEY, CDR2 SVGAGI. The CDR3 runs 14 residues. The CDR3 DNA sequence: TGTGCCAGCAGGACGGCGGGTTTGGATCTCGGCTACACCTTC. Its protein product is CASRTAGLDLGYTF.

The chain has TRBV30 and TRBJ1-1, with D tentatively TRBD1 (5 bases). V lost 1 base and J 2 bases, leaving 8 bases between the germline ends. Germline CDR1 is GTSNPN and CDR2 is SVGIG (reference sequence). This CDR3 is built from 13 residues. The CDR3 DNA sequence: TGTGCCTGGAGTGACAGGTCAAACACTGAAGCTTTCTTT. Encoded protein: CAWSDRSNTEAFF. Supplemented by reference TRBV30 and TRBJ1-1, the full variable domain reads SQTIHQWPATLVQPVGSPLSLECTVEGTSNPNLYWYRQAAGRGLQLLFYSVGIGQISSEVPQNLSASRPQDRQFILSSKKLLLSDSGFYLCAWSDRSNTEAFFGQGTRLTVV.

V gene TRBV5-1 combines with J gene TRBJ1-1, with 8 bases matching TRBD1. The CDR3 spans 17 residues. V lost 4 bases to trimming and J lost 1 base; unmatched junction nucleotides: 12. Germline V gene data show CDR1 as SGHRS and CDR2 as YFSETQ. The CDR3 protein is CASSPNRGGQANTEAFF. CDR3 sequence (DNA): TGCGCCAGCAGCCCCAACCGCGGGGGACAGGCGAACACTGAAGCTTTCTTT.

The sample holds one count of this clone. The CDR3 nucleotides read TGTGCCAACACCGTTGGGCTAGCGATCGCAGATACGCAGTATTTT. As protein: CANTVGLAIADTQYF. The chain employs TRBV13 and TRBJ2-3; tentatively, D is TRBD2 (6 bases). This CDR3 is built from 15 residues. V was trimmed by 10 bases and J by 4 bases, leaving 21 bases between them. Germline V gene sequence: CDR1 PRHDT, CDR2 FYEKMQ (reference sequence).

For the CDR3, the DNA is TGTGCCAGCAGTGAAGGGACCGGGACTAGCTACGAGCAGTACTTC. Its translation: CASSEGTGTSYEQYF. This chain uses TRBV2 with TRBJ2-7; 8 nucleotides agree with TRBD2. The ends lost 1 base at V and 3 bases at J; junction bases unmatched: 5. From germline, CDR1 is SNHLY and CDR2 FYNNEI. The CDR3 spans 15 residues.

The V call is TRBV29-1, the J call TRBJ1-1, with 9 bases that match TRBD1. Germline CDR1 and CDR2: SQVTM and ANQGSEA. This CDR3 has 13 residues. Germline trimming cut 7 bases from V and 3 bases from J; bases unmatched to any gene: 6. This CDR3 is CSAKQGAYTEAFF. The CDR3 DNA follows: TGCAGCGCAAAACAGGGGGCGTACACTGAAGCTTTCTTT.

The chain combines TRBV9 with TRBJ2-3; 15 positions match TRBD2. This CDR3 is built from 20 residues. J gave up 3 bases and V 3 bases, and 14 bases lay outside the gene matches. From germline, CDR1 is SGDLS and CDR2 YYNGEE. CDR3 amino acids: CASSGPGLAGGRRRTDTQYF. In DNA form, the CDR3 reads TGTGCCAGCAGCGGTCCGGGACTAGCGGGGGGCAGGAGGAGAACAGATACGCAGTATTTT.

The chain uses TRBV19 and TRBJ1-2; tentatively, D is TRBD1 (5 bases). This CDR3 contains 12 residues. Germline CDR1 reads LNHDA; CDR2 reads SQIVND (reference sequence). V shed 10 bases and J shed 6 bases, with 15 bases lying between them. DNA for the CDR3: TGTGCCACTTCAGGCAGGGTAGATGGCTACACCTTC. Protein product: CATSGRVDGYTF.

The chain recombines TRBV4-1 with TRBJ2-2; D uncertain. The CDR3 has 12 amino acids. Germline CDR1 reads MGHRA; CDR2 reads YSYEKL. V was clipped by 2 bases and J by 4 bases, with 2 bases between them. The CDR3 coding sequence is TGCGCCAGCAGCCAACGCACCGGGGAGCTGTTTTTT. It yields the protein CASSQRTGELFF.

The rearrangement uses TRBV15 and TRBJ2-3; 15 bases line up with TRBD2. V lost 0 bases and J lost 2; bases outside the gene matches: 9. The germline CDR1 and CDR2 sequences are LNHNV and YYDKDF (reference sequence). This CDR3 is built from 20 residues. Here the CDR3 reads CATSRDPPGLAGGPTDTQYF. DNA of the CDR3: TGTGCCACCAGCAGAGATCCCCCGGGACTAGCGGGGGGACCCACAGATACGCAGTATTTT.

V gene TRBV29-1 combines with J gene TRBJ2-1; D is possibly TRBD1 (6 bases). This CDR3 contains 19 residues. Trimming left V 0 bases short and J 0 bases short, with 21 bases between. CDR1 is SQVTM, CDR2 ANQGSEA, per germline. The CDR3 protein is CSVEDRGNRAPSSYNEQFF. The CDR3 nucleotides read TGCAGCGTTGAAGATCGGGGCAACAGGGCCCCGAGCTCCTACAATGAGCAGTTCTTC.

The chain combines TRBV11-2 with TRBJ2-5; the match to TRBD1 covers 9 bases. With V trimmed by 3 bases and J by 5 bases, 7 bases remained unmatched. This CDR3 region has 15 residues. Per germline, CDR1 SGHAT and CDR2 FQNNGV. The CDR3 spells CASSFLDRGRETQYF. The CDR3 DNA reads TGTGCCAGCAGCTTCTTGGACAGGGGCAGGGAGACCCAGTACTTC.